This record covers a single T cell receptor (beta chain). This entry is derived from a study of blood T cell repertoires in COVID-19. CDR1 is MDHEN, CDR2 SYDVKM, per germline. The CDR3 spans 14 residues. V lost 2 bases and J lost 7, with 11 bases in between. The method was immunoSEQ multiplex PCR; TCRdb's version includes in-frame clones alone and lacks a portion of them. This table has 150,000 to 200,000 clones, roughly 80% appearing once. The sequenced sample consisted of PBMCs or T cells enriched from blood (not recorded which). The rearrangement links TRBV28 to TRBJ1-4, with TRBD1 as a possible D gene (6 bases). This receptor was identified in a woman aged 45-65 years who had recovered from COVID-19. CDR3 residues: CASSLGGYGEKLFF. CDR3 sequence (DNA): TGTGCCAGCAGTTTAGGGGGCTACGGTGAAAAACTGTTTTTT.